The 30 T cell receptor beta chains below were found in one sample sequenced in a study of beta chain features in type 1 diabetes. Every isolated RNA sample was fully reverse transcribed, so sequencing captured expressed TCRB transcripts. Assay: immunoSEQ multiplex PCR; the TCRdb copy retains only in-frame clones and omits some. The profile shows about 330,000 clones, approximately 10% of them singletons. The source material was naive CD4+ T cells from blood. These receptors were taken from a woman aged 25 to 39 in good health.

The table lists this clone with a few counts. The gene calls are TRBV7-9 and TRBJ2-2, with a possible D match to TRBD1 (6 bases). Germline V gene data show CDR1 as SEHNR and CDR2 as FQNEAQ (reference sequence). This CDR3 has 16 residues. Trimming removed 5 bases from V and 0 bases from J, with 13 bases in between. CDR3: CASSPRQGTNTGELFF. Written as DNA, the CDR3 is TGTGCCAGCAGCCCACGGCAGGGGACGAACACCGGGGAGCTGTTTTTT.

A few counts support this clone. This rearrangement joins TRBV6-6 to TRBJ2-7; D uncertain. Germline-derived CDR1 and CDR2 are MNHNY and SVGAGI (reference sequence). Trimming cost V 8 bases and J 3 bases, with 8 bases left between them. The CDR3 consists of 11 residues. CDR3 in DNA: TGTGCCAGCCGAAACAGCTACGAGCAGTACTTC. Amino acids: CASRNSYEQYF.

The chain uses TRBV9 and TRBJ2-7, with 13 bases fitting TRBD2. This CDR3 is built from 17 residues. Germline loops: CDR1 SGDLS, CDR2 YYNGEE. The junction had 3 bases not matched to a gene; V was cut back by 0 bases and J by 0 bases. The CDR3 sequence is CASSVGWTSGSSYEQYF. In nucleotides, the CDR3 is TGTGCCAGCAGCGTAGGTTGGACTAGCGGGAGCTCCTACGAGCAGTACTTC.

The chain combines TRBV7-9 with TRBJ2-1; 10 nucleotides agree with TRBD2. V lost 5 bases, J lost 5 bases, and 9 bases stayed unmatched. Germline values: CDR1 SEHNR, CDR2 FQNEAQ (reference sequence). The CDR3 has 16 amino acids. CDR3 nucleotide sequence: TGTGCCAGCAGCCCGATTGGACTAGCGGACCACAATGAGCAGTTCTTC. Translation: CASSPIGLADHNEQFF.

This chain connects TRBV5-1 to TRBJ2-2, with 8 bases fitting TRBD2. Germline values: CDR1 SGHRS, CDR2 YFSETQ. V shed 5 bases, J shed 1 base, and the junction held 4 bases outside the gene matches. CDR3 size: 15 residues. In nucleotides, the CDR3 is TGCGCCAGCAGGTTACTAGCGGAGAACACCGGGGAGCTGTTTTTT. Protein: CASRLLAENTGELFF.

In this sample, this clone turned up a few times. The V gene is TRBV6-5, the J gene TRBJ2-2; D might be TRBD1 (6 bases). Germline assignment: CDR1 MNHEY and CDR2 SVGAGI. CDR3 length equals 11 residues. V was trimmed by 8 bases and J by 6 bases, leaving 7 bases between them. The CDR3 DNA follows: TGTGCCAGCCAGGGGCCCGGGGAGCTGTTTTTT. Translation gives CASQGPGELFF.

This clone has a handful of counts. The genes are TRBV23-1 and TRBJ2-1; 10 bases are shared with TRBD2. TRBV23-1 qualifies as an ORF whose function is uncertain. This CDR3 spans 16 amino acids. With 2 bases clipped from V and 8 bases from J, the junction kept 9 bases outside the gene matches. The CDR3: CASSQPQREGRYEQFF. The CDR3 nucleotides are TGCGCCAGCAGTCAACCACAGCGGGAGGGCCGATATGAGCAGTTCTTC.

CDR3 nucleotides: TGCGCCAGCAGCCAAGATGGCGGGGGCGCCTACAATGAGCAGTTCTTC. Its translation is CASSQDGGGAYNEQFF. The J gene is TRBJ2-1, the V gene TRBV4-3, with a tentative D call TRBD2 (7 bases). The V end was cut by 0 bases, the J end by 2 bases, with 11 bases between. Germline lookup yields CDR1 LGHNA and CDR2 YSLEER. This CDR3 has 16 residues.

The chain links TRBV2 to TRBJ1-1; a weak D match, TRBD1 (6 bases). This CDR3 has 12 residues. CDR1 is SNHLY and CDR2 is FYNNEI in the germline V gene. V lost 9 bases and J lost 0, with 8 bases in between. The CDR3 nucleotides read TGTGCCAGTCGACAGGTGAACACTGAAGCTTTCTTT. Protein product: CASRQVNTEAFF.

This chain connects TRBV18 to TRBJ2-1; 8 nucleotides line up with TRBD1. CDR3 size: 16 residues. Looked up from germline, CDR1 is KGHSH and CDR2 is LQKENI. Losses at the gene ends were 4 bases for V and 3 bases for J; bases not matched to a gene: 8. CDR3 protein: CASSRYSTGGYNEQFF. CDR3 in DNA: TGTGCCAGCTCACGTTACAGCACAGGGGGCTACAATGAGCAGTTCTTC. The variable domain in full, completed from reference TRBV18 and TRBJ2-1, reads NAGVMQNPRHLVRRRGQEARLRCSPMKGHSHVYWYRQLPEEGLKFMVYLQKENIIDESGMPKERFSAEFPKEGPSILRIQQVVRGDSAAYFCASSRYSTGGYNEQFFGPGTRLTVL.

CDR3 sequence (DNA): TGTGCCAGCAGCTTCCCCCGGACTAGCGGGAGGGTCTCTGGGGCCAACGTCCTGACTTTC. Its translation: CASSFPRTSGRVSGANVLTF. The chain has TRBV5-8 and TRBJ2-6, with 15 bases lining up with TRBD2. Per the germline V gene, CDR1 is SGHTS and CDR2 is YDEGEE. The length of the CDR3 is 20 residues. V gave up 2 bases and J gave up 0 bases; unmatched junction bases: 6.

CDR3 nucleotide sequence: TGCGCCAGCAGCTCCCGGGACAGTTATTACGAGCAGTACTTC. This sequence encodes CASSSRDSYYEQYF. The rearrangement links TRBV5-1 to TRBJ2-7; the match to TRBD1 covers 7 bases. V shed 3 bases and J 4 bases; nucleotides not matched to a gene: 7. The CDR3 contains 14 residues. In germline, CDR1 is SGHRS, CDR2 YFSETQ.

This clone showed up just a few times. The chain is built from TRBV14 and TRBJ1-1; D call uncertain. CDR1 and CDR2 from the germline V gene are SGHDN and FVKESK. V lost 1 base and J 0 bases, leaving 9 bases between the germline ends. The CDR3 has 15 amino acids. CDR3 sequence reads: CASSQAGNMNTEAFF. The CDR3 DNA sequence: TGTGCCAGCAGCCAAGCCGGGAACATGAACACTGAAGCTTTCTTT.

The chain employs TRBV28 and TRBJ2-6, with 7 nucleotides matching TRBD1. The V segment lost 6 bases and the J segment 4 bases; nucleotides outside the gene matches: 9. The CDR3 sequence is 16 residues long. Germline CDR1 and CDR2: MDHEN and SYDVKM. CDR3 in amino acids: CASSRDSGSGANVLTF. The CDR3 region has the DNA TGTGCCAGCAGCCGGGACAGTGGATCCGGGGCCAACGTCCTGACTTTC.

The table lists this clone with a few counts. The J gene is TRBJ2-3, the V gene TRBV18; D is perhaps TRBD1 (5 bases). V was shortened by 2 bases and J by 2 bases, with 8 bases between the two germline ends. Germline V gene sequence: CDR1 KGHSH, CDR2 LQKENI. The length of the CDR3 is 14 residues. CDR3 DNA sequence: TGTGCCAGCTCACCAGGCAGGGCCACAGATACGCAGTATTTT. Amino acid sequence: CASSPGRATDTQYF.

This chain links TRBV19 with TRBJ2-1; 7 bases are shared with TRBD2. Germline V CDR1 and CDR2: LNHDA, SQIVND (reference sequence). The CDR3 loop spans 16 amino acids. V dropped 5 bases and J dropped 7; count of bases not matched to a gene: 14. The CDR3 here is CASSLKSQGLSNEQFF. In nucleotides, the CDR3 is TGTGCCAGTAGTCTAAAATCCCAGGGACTATCAAATGAGCAGTTCTTC. The variable domain in full, completed from reference TRBV19 and TRBJ2-1, reads DGGITQSPKYLFRKEGQNVTLSCEQNLNHDAMYWYRQDPGQGLRLIYYSQIVNDFQKGDIAEGYSVSREKKESFPLTVTSAQKNPTAFYLCASSLKSQGLSNEQFFGPGTRLTVL.

This clone was seen more than once but under ten times. The J gene is TRBJ2-3, the V gene TRBV7-9; TRBD2 matches at 8 bases. Germline lookup yields CDR1 SEHNR and CDR2 FQNEAQ (reference sequence). The CDR3 sequence is 15 residues long. J was trimmed by 0 bases and V by 5 bases; bases with no gene match: 4. CDR3 region: CASSPLAASTDTQYF. The CDR3 DNA reads TGTGCCAGCAGCCCACTAGCGGCTAGCACAGATACGCAGTATTTT. The full variable domain, with the rest looked up from reference TRBV7-9 and TRBJ2-3, is DTGVSQNPRHKITKRGQNVTFRCDPISEHNRLYWYRQTLGQGPEFLTYFQNEAQLEKSRLLSDRFSAERPKGSFSTLEIQRTEQGDSAMYLCASSPLAASTDTQYFGPGTRLTVL.

The chain is built from TRBV18 and TRBJ1-4, with unresolved D. V dropped 7 bases and J dropped 0 bases, with 3 bases sitting between them. The CDR3 loop spans 12 amino acids. Looked up from germline, CDR1 is KGHSH and CDR2 is LQKENI. The CDR3 DNA follows: TGTGCCAGCTTATCAACTAATGAAAAACTGTTTTTT. Translating gives CASLSTNEKLFF.

V gene TRBV29-1 combines with J gene TRBJ2-5; D is possibly TRBD1 (5 bases). The V end was cut by 3 bases, the J end by 5 bases, with 13 bases between. The CDR3 is 13 residues long. The germline V gene encodes CDR1 SQVTM and CDR2 ANQGSEA. CDR3 bases: TGCAGCGTTGATGTCAGGGTGGACGAGACCCAGTACTTC. This sequence encodes CSVDVRVDETQYF.

This clone has a handful of counts. The rearrangement joins TRBV4-2 to TRBJ2-5; 11 bases agree with TRBD2. This CDR3 contains 18 residues. The germline V gene encodes CDR1 LGHNA and CDR2 YNFKEQ. The trim removed 0 bases at V and 1 base at J, leaving 7 bases unmatched. The chain's CDR3 is CASSQDIAGGPGQETQYF. The CDR3 nucleotides are TGTGCCAGCAGCCAAGATATAGCGGGAGGGCCGGGCCAAGAGACCCAGTACTTC.

This clone has a handful of counts. This rearrangement joins TRBV7-2 to TRBJ2-3; 9 bases align to TRBD1. V lost 1 base to trimming and J lost 0 bases; unmatched junction nucleotides: 5. Germline values: CDR1 SGHTA, CDR2 FQGNSA. The CDR3 is 17 residues long. CDR3 DNA: TGTGCCAGCAGCTTAGTCGGCGGGACAGGGAGCACAGATACGCAGTATTTT. This translates into CASSLVGGTGSTDTQYF.

The chain joins TRBV10-3 to TRBJ2-5; no reliable D call. The germline V and J ends were trimmed by 3 bases and 5 bases, with 10 bases remaining between them. Germline CDR1 ENHRY, CDR2 SYGVKD. This CDR3 is built from 13 residues. CDR3 sequence: CAISEKVGETQYF. The CDR3 nucleotides are TGTGCCATCAGTGAAAAGGTCGGGGAGACCCAGTACTTC.

This clone was detected only a few times. Mismatch with germline at one junction end may stem from a read error. The gene calls are TRBV7-7 and TRBJ2-1; tentative D call: TRBD2 (5 bases). CDR3 length: 13 amino acids. CDR1 is SSHAT, CDR2 FNYEAQ, per germline (reference sequence). CDR3 sequence reads: CASSPSQDSRQFF. The CDR3 nucleotides are TGTGCTAGCAGCCCCTCCCAGGACTCCCGGCAGTTCTTC.

This clone was seen a few times. The chain combines TRBV9 with TRBJ2-4; 7 bases agree with TRBD1. Per the germline V gene, CDR1 is SGDLS and CDR2 is YYNGEE. V gave up 4 bases and J gave up 6 bases; unmatched junction bases: 13. This CDR3 region has 16 residues. CDR3 sequence reads: CASSPRGQVEGNIQYF. CDR3 bases: TGTGCCAGCAGCCCCCGAGGACAGGTTGAGGGAAACATTCAGTACTTC.

This clone has just a few counts. The CDR3: CASSSEHTTQYF. The CDR3 region has the DNA TGTGCCAGCAGCTCAGAACACACTACGCAGTATTTT. The rearrangement joins TRBV7-2 to TRBJ2-3; D gene unclear. The CDR3 consists of 12 residues. Germline-derived CDR1 and CDR2 are SGHTA and FQGNSA. V gave up 4 bases and J gave up 8 bases, with 10 bases separating them.

This clone was recorded a few times. The chain employs TRBV18 and TRBJ2-3; D possibly corresponds to TRBD2 (5 bases). The V end lost 6 bases, the J end lost 2 bases, and 15 bases lay between the germline ends. The germline CDR1 and CDR2 sequences are KGHSH and LQKENI. The CDR3 runs to 15 residues. CDR3 DNA: TGTGCCAGCTCCCCTCCCGCGAGGGTCACAGATACGCAGTATTTT. As protein: CASSPPARVTDTQYF.

This clone has only a few counts. V is TRBV18 and J is TRBJ2-7; D ambiguous. The CDR3 runs to 14 residues. Germline V CDR1 and CDR2: KGHSH, LQKENI. Between the trimmed V and J ends, which lost 6 bases and 2 bases, there was a span of 14 bases. In DNA, the CDR3 is TGTGCCAGCTCCCCTCCGCCGCCGGCCTACGAGCAGTACTTC. It specifies CASSPPPPAYEQYF.

In this sample, this clone turned up a few times. The chain has TRBV5-1 and TRBJ2-7; TRBD1 agrees at 10 bases. V was pared by 4 bases and J by 2 bases, with 6 bases of the junction left unmatched. CDR3 length: 15 residues. Germline CDR1 is SGHRS and CDR2 is YFSETQ. CDR3 in DNA: TGCGCCAGCAGCCCCTGGACAGGGGGGGCCTACGAGCAGTACTTC. Translating it yields CASSPWTGGAYEQYF.

This clone has just a few counts. The V gene is TRBV25-1, the J gene TRBJ2-1, with D unresolved. The V end was cut by 6 bases, the J end by 0 bases, with 12 bases between. The CDR3 is made up of 15 amino acids. Germline CDR1 is MGHDK and CDR2 is SYGVNS. CDR3 coding DNA: TGTGCCAGCAGCGTTGGCCCATACTCCTACAATGAGCAGTTCTTC. Translation: CASSVGPYSYNEQFF.

V and J are TRBV7-9 and TRBJ2-1, with 10 bases that match TRBD2. V shed 4 bases, J shed 6 bases, and the junction held 6 bases outside the gene matches. Germline V CDR1 and CDR2: SEHNR, FQNEAQ (reference sequence). The CDR3 covers 15 residues. CDR3 DNA: TGTGCCAGCAGCTCAGCGGGAGGGCCCGGCAATGAGCAGTTCTTC. The encoded protein is CASSSAGGPGNEQFF. Full variable domain (missing parts from reference TRBV7-9 and TRBJ2-1): DTGVSQNPRHKITKRGQNVTFRCDPISEHNRLYWYRQTLGQGPEFLTYFQNEAQLEKSRLLSDRFSAERPKGSFSTLEIQRTEQGDSAMYLCASSSAGGPGNEQFFGPGTRLTVL.